Each of the 12 T cell receptor beta chains below was sequenced from the same sample in a study of response to subunit inactivated influenza vaccine. TCRdb recomputed calls from the RT-PCR reads with MiXCR, one row per CDR3 protein. The sample has over 650,000 distinct CDR3 sequences, under 20% seen once; the top ten hold under 13%. Sequencing was performed on PBMCs from blood, taken around 5 days after vaccination. The receptors shown here come from a man aged 50 to 59 who received an inactivated influenza vaccine.

CDR3 DNA sequence: TGCGCCAGCAGCCAAGACCTAACGATGGTCGATGAGCAGTTCTTC. Translated, it gives CASSQDLTMVDEQFF. The chain employs TRBV4-3 and TRBJ2-1; D call uncertain. This CDR3 region has 15 residues. In germline, CDR1 is LGHNA, CDR2 YSLEER. Trimming cost V 0 bases and J 8 bases, with 14 bases left between them.

This clonotype was detected only once. This chain links TRBV11-2 with TRBJ2-1, with 10 nucleotides matching TRBD2. The germline gives CDR1 SGHAT, CDR2 FQNNGV. V lost 4 bases and J lost 9; bases outside the gene matches: 9. The CDR3 sequence is 15 residues long. The CDR3 reads CASSSLAGAGSEQFF. Written as DNA, the CDR3 is TGTGCCAGCAGCTCTCTAGCGGGGGCGGGTAGTGAGCAGTTCTTC.

The CDR3 sequence: CAISLGLAYEQYF. In DNA, the CDR3 is TGTGCCATCAGCCTGGGACTGGCCTACGAGCAGTACTTC. The J gene is TRBJ2-7, the V gene TRBV10-3, with D possibly matching TRBD2 (6 bases). The germline gives CDR1 ENHRY, CDR2 SYGVKD. V was clipped by 6 bases and J by 2 bases, with 11 bases between them. CDR3 length: 13 amino acids.

This rearrangement joins TRBV6-2 or TRBV6-3 to TRBJ2-7; D gene unclear. CDR1 and CDR2 from the germline V gene are MNHEY and SVGEGT. CDR3 length: 16 amino acids. V shed 2 bases and J shed 2 bases, with 16 bases lying between them. CDR3 nucleotide sequence: TGTGCCAGCAGTTACCCAGTCACCGGGTGGGCCTACGAGCAGTACTTC. Residues: CASSYPVTGWAYEQYF.

This clonotype has more than one count but fewer than ten. Since a much larger clone is just one base distant, this may be a read error. The chain combines TRBV24-1 with TRBJ2-1, with TRBD1 identical over 9 bases. The CDR3 is 14 residues long. The germline CDR1 and CDR2 sequences are KGHDR and SFDVKD. V shed 7 bases, J shed 1 base, and the junction held 1 base outside the gene matches. CDR3 sequence reads: CATRGQGSYNEQFF. In nucleotides, the CDR3 is TGTGCCACCAGGGGACAGGGTTCCTACAATGAGCAGTTCTTC.

This clonotype was seen many times. This chain links TRBV4-1 with TRBJ2-7; D gene uncertain. V dropped 0 bases and J dropped 3 bases, with 6 bases sitting between them. The germline CDR1 and CDR2 sequences are MGHRA and YSYEKL. The CDR3 has 13 amino acids. In DNA, the CDR3 is TGCGCCAGCAGCCAAGAACAGAACTACGAGCAGTACTTC. It yields the protein CASSQEQNYEQYF.

In its sample, this clonotype was seen a few times. The chain couples TRBV11-3 to TRBJ2-1, with 8 positions matching TRBD1. CDR1 and CDR2 from the germline V gene are SGHNT and YENEEA. This CDR3 comprises 16 residues. The junction had 10 bases not matched to a gene; V was cut back by 0 bases and J by 9 bases. The CDR3 is CASSLDRDRPGSEQFF. For the CDR3, the DNA is TGTGCCAGCAGCTTAGATCGGGACAGGCCGGGAAGTGAGCAGTTCTTC.

This clonotype appeared many times. This chain links TRBV10-3 with TRBJ1-1, with D perhaps matching TRBD1 (5 bases). The germline V and J ends were trimmed by 4 bases and 3 bases, with 9 bases remaining between them. This CDR3 is 13 amino acids long. Germline CDR1 and CDR2: ENHRY and SYGVKD. CDR3 sequence reads: CAISGGDDTEAFF. CDR3 bases: TGTGCCATCAGTGGGGGGGATGACACTGAAGCTTTCTTT.

The chain joins TRBV27 to TRBJ2-1; no clear D gene. V dropped 2 bases and J dropped 2 bases, with 7 bases sitting between them. The germline V gene has CDR1 MNHEY and CDR2 SMNVEV (reference sequence). The CDR3 is 14 residues long. The DNA of the CDR3 is TGTGCCAGCAGTTTACTCCGGACCTACAATGAGCAGTTCTTC. It specifies CASSLLRTYNEQFF.

The V call is TRBV10-3, the J call TRBJ2-7, with TRBD1 identical over 10 bases. Germline assignment: CDR1 ENHRY and CDR2 SYGVKD. V lost 6 bases and J lost 10; bases outside the gene matches: 6. This CDR3 region has 12 residues. The CDR3 DNA reads as TGTGCCATCAGCCGGGACAGGGGACCTCAGTACTTC. The encoded protein is CAISRDRGPQYF.

The sample holds a few counts of this clonotype. The V call is TRBV5-5, the J call TRBJ1-2, with D possibly matching TRBD1 (5 bases). Trimming stripped 4 bases from V and 7 bases from J, with 17 bases between. The CDR3 extends over 14 amino acids. Germline assignment: CDR1 SGHKS and CDR2 YYEKEE (reference sequence). As DNA, the CDR3 is TGTGCCAGCAGCCCCTTGGGGCCCCTTCTTGGCTACACCTTC. Translating gives CASSPLGPLLGYTF. Based on the CDR3 plus reference TRBV5-5 and TRBJ1-2, the full variable domain is DAGVTQSPTHLIKTRGQQVTLRCSPISGHKSVSWYQQVLGQGPQFIFQYYEKEERGRGNFPDRFSARQFPNYSSELNVNALLLGDSALYLCASSPLGPLLGYTFGSGTRLTVV.

V gene TRBV14 combines with J gene TRBJ2-3, with D perhaps matching TRBD1 (5 bases). Germline V gene sequence: CDR1 SGHDN, CDR2 FVKESK. The CDR3 extends over 16 amino acids. V was shortened by 5 bases and J by 6 bases, with 21 bases between the two germline ends. CDR3 sequence reads: CASSSPSGQPYDTQYF. CDR3 nucleotide sequence: TGTGCCAGCAGCTCCCCATCCGGACAACCGTACGATACGCAGTATTTT. The variable domain in full, completed from reference TRBV14 and TRBJ2-3, reads EAGVTQFPSHSVIEKGQTVTLRCDPISGHDNLYWYRRVMGKEIKFLLHFVKESKQDESGMPNNRFLAERTGGTYSTLKVQPAELEDSGVYFCASSSPSGQPYDTQYFGPGTRLTVL.